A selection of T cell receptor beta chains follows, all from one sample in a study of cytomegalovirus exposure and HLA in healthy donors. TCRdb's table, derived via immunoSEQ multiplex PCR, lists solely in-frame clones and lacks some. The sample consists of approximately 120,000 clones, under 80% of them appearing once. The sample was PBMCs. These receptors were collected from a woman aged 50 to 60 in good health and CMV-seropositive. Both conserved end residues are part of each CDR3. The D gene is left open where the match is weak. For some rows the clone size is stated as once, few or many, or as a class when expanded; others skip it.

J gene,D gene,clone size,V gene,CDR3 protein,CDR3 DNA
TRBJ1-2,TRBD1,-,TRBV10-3,CAISESIQGARGYTF,TGTGCCATCAGTGAGTCGATACAGGGGGCGCGTGGCTACACCTTC
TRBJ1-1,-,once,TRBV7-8,CASSFFNTEAFF,TGTGCCAGCAGCTTCTTTAACACTGAAGCTTTCTTT
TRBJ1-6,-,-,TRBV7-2,CASSAGYNSPLHF,TGTGCCAGCAGTGCAGGGTATAATTCACCCCTCCACTTT
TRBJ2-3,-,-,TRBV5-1,CASKSLASSDTQYF,TGCGCCAGCAAGTCACTAGCTTCGTCAGATACGCAGTATTTT
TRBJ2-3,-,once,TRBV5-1,CASSLDRAFTDTQYF,TGCGCCAGCAGCTTGGACAGGGCCTTCACAGATACGCAGTATTTT
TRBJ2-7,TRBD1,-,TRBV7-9,CASSPGQGGQYF,TGTGCCAGCAGCCCCGGACAGGGAGGGCAGTACTTC
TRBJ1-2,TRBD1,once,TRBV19,CASKTGGYGYTF,TGTGCCAGCAAGACAGGGGGCTATGGCTACACCTTC
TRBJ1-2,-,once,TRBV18,CASSPSAGGRDGYTF,TGTGCCAGCTCACCGTCGGCCGGGGGGCGGGATGGCTACACCTTC
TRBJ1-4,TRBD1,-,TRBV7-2,CASSPGGTNEKLFF,TGTGCCAGCAGCCCAGGGGGCACTAATGAAAAACTGTTTTTT
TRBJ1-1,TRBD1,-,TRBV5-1,CASNQARQGTEAFF,TGCGCCAGCAACCAAGCAAGACAGGGCACTGAAGCTTTCTTT
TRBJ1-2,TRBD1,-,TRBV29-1,CSVETGDRDGYGYTF,TGCAGCGTTGAGACCGGGGACAGGGATGGCTATGGCTACACCTTC
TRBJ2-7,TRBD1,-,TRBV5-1,CASSPRDSSYEQYF,TGCGCCAGCAGCCCCCGGGACAGCTCCTACGAGCAGTACTTC
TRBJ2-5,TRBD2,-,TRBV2,CASSGGSQETQYF,TGTGCCAGCAGCGGGGGGTCGCAAGAGACCCAGTACTTC
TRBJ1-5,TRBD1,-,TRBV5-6,CASSRVGGGNQPQHF,TGTGCCAGCAGCAGGGTAGGGGGCGGCAATCAGCCCCAGCATTTT
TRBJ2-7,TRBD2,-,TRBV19,CASSILAGPYEQYF,TGTGCCAGTAGTATTTTAGCGGGCCCCTACGAGCAGTACTTC
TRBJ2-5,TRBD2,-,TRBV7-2,CASSFPAPSGAYQETQYF,TGTGCCAGCAGCTTCCCCGCCCCTAGCGGGGCGTACCAAGAGACCCAGTACTTC
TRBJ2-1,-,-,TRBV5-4,CASRDTYNEQFF,TGTGCCAGCAGGGACACCTACAATGAGCAGTTCTTC
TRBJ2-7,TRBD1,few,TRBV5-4,CASSIGQAYEQYF,TGTGCCAGCAGCATCGGACAGGCCTACGAGCAGTACTTC
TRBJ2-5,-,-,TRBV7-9,CASSLTGFTWSETQYF,TGTGCCAGCAGCTTAACAGGCTTTACTTGGTCCGAGACCCAGTACTTC
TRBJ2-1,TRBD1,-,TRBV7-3,CASGRDRGGEQFF,TGTGCCAGCGGCCGGGACAGGGGAGGTGAGCAGTTCTTC
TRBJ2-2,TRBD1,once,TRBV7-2,CASSADRGIYTGELFF,TGTGCCAGCAGCGCCGACAGGGGGATCTACACCGGGGAGCTGTTTTTT
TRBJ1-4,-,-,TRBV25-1,CASSDSGRGTNEKLFF,TGTGCCAGCAGTGACTCGGGCCGGGGAACTAATGAAAAACTGTTTTTT
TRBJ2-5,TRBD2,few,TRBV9,CASSGGTRIEETQYF,TGTGCCAGCAGCGGGGGGACTAGGATTGAGGAGACCCAGTACTTC
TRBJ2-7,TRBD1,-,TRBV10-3,CAVGTGDSYEQYF,TGTGCCGTCGGGACAGGGGATTCCTACGAGCAGTACTTC
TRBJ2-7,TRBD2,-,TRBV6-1,CASSSGLADYYEQYF,TGTGCCAGCAGCTCCGGACTAGCGGACTACTACGAGCAGTACTTC
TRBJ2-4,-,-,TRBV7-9,CASSLAASVTKNIQYF,TGTGCCAGCAGCTTAGCCGCCAGCGTTACCAAAAACATTCAGTACTTC
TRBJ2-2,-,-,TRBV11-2,CASSPRDKNTGELFF,TGTGCCAGCAGCCCCCGGGACAAAAACACCGGGGAGCTGTTTTTT
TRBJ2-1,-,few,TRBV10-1,CASSDNGSSYNEQFF,TGCGCCAGCAGTGATAACGGGAGCTCCTACAATGAGCAGTTCTTC
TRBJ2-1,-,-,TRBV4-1,CASSQENGGRDEQFF,TGCGCCAGCAGCCAAGAGAACGGGGGGCGGGATGAGCAGTTCTTC
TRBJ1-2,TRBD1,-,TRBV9,CASSSRTGGSGGYTF,TGTGCCAGCAGCTCTCGGACAGGTGGGTCTGGTGGCTACACCTTC
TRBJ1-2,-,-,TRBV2,CASIGDTRANYGYTF,TGTGCCAGCATAGGGGACACTCGAGCTAACTATGGCTACACCTTC
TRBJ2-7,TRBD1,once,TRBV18,CASSPYRDSNYEQYF,TGTGCCAGCTCACCCTACCGGGACAGCAACTACGAGCAGTACTTC
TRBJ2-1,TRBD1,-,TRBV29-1,CSATGTGENEQFF,TGCAGCGCAACCGGGACAGGGGAGAATGAGCAGTTCTTC
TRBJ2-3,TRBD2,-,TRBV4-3,CASSQEGWLAEGSDTQYF,TGCGCCAGCAGCCAAGAAGGTTGGCTAGCGGAGGGGTCAGATACGCAGTATTTT
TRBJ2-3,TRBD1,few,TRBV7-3,CASSLTGTGADTQYF,TGTGCCAGCAGCTTAACAGGGACAGGGGCAGATACGCAGTATTTT
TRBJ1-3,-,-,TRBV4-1,CASSAKGGLANTIYF,TGCGCCAGCAGCGCTAAGGGAGGGTTAGCAAACACCATATATTTT
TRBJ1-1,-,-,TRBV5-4,CASSFLQQNTEAFF,TGTGCCAGCAGCTTCTTACAGCAGAACACTGAAGCTTTCTTT
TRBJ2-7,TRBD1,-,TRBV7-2,CASSLGGQGGSYEQYF,TGTGCCAGCAGCTTAGGCGGACAGGGCGGGTCCTACGAGCAGTACTTC
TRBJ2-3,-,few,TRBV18,CASSPDSSIGDTQYF,TGTGCCAGCTCACCGGACAGTTCGATTGGAGATACGCAGTATTTT
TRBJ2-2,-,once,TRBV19,CASSIEDLGLNTGELFF,TGTGCCAGTAGTATAGAGGATCTGGGGCTGAACACCGGGGAGCTGTTTTTT